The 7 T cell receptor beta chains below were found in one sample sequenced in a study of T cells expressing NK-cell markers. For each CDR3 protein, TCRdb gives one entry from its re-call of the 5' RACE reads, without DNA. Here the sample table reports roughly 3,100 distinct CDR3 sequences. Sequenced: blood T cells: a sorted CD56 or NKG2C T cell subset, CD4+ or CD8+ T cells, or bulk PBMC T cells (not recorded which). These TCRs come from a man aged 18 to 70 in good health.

Here the CDR3 reads CASSLQGLRSYNSPLHF. The J gene is TRBJ1-6, the V gene TRBV7-8; TCRdb names TRBD1, which stays unverified in the absence of DNA. Germline assignment: CDR1 SGHVS and CDR2 FQNEAQ. This CDR3 is built from 17 residues.

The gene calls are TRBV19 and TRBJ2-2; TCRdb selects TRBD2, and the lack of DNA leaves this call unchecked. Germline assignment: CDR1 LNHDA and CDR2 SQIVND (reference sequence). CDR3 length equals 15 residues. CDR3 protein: CASTLTYAGVRELFF.

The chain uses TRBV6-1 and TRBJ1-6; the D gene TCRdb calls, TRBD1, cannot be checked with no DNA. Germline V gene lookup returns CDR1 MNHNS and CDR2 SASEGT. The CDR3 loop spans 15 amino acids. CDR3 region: CAARGSPLDNSPLHF.

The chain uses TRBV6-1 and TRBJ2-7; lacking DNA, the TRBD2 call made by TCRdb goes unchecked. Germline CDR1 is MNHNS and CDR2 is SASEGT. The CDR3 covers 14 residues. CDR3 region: CASSRTSGSYEQYF.

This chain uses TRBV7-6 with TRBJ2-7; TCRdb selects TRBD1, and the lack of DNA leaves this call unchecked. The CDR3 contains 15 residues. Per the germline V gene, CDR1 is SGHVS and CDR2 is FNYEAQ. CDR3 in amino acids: CASSLAQGGSYEQYF. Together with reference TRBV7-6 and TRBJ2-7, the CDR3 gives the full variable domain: GAGVSQSPRYKVTKRGQDVALRCDPISGHVSLYWYRQALGQGPEFLTYFNYEAQQDKSGLPNDRFSAERPEGSISTLTIQRTEQRDSAMYRCASSLAQGGSYEQYFGPGTRLTVT.

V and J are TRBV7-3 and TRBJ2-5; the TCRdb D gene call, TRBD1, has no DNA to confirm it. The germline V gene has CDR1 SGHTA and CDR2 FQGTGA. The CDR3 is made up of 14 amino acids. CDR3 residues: CASSLGTGQETQYF.

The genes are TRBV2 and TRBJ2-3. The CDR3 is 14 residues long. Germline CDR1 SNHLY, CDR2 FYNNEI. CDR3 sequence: CASSEGPNTDTQYF. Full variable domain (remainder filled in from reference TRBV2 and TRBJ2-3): EPEVTQTPSHQVTQMGQEVILRCVPISNHLYFYWYRQILGQKVEFLVSFYNNEISEKSEIFDDQFSVERPDGSNFTLKIRSTKLEDSAMYFCASSEGPNTDTQYFGPGTRLTVL.